Here is one TCR beta chain with its context. Its antigen remains unknown. Germline loops: CDR1 SGHNT, CDR2 YYREEE (reference sequence). The CDR3 has 15 residues. Unmatched junction bases numbered 2, after V lost 0 bases and J lost 3 bases. These data are taken from a study of cytomegalovirus exposure and HLA in healthy donors. Study-level results: Most TCR sequences showed up rarely, but some public TCRs showed up in many donors. The classifier was said to identify cytomegalovirus status with high specificity and sensitivity.

Only in-frame clones appear in the TCRdb table, and some are missing; sequencing was by immunoSEQ multiplex PCR. The data contain 71,000 or so clones, over 85% of them singletons. The chain has TRBV5-4 and TRBJ2-3, with 9 bases that match TRBD1. This receptor was identified in a man aged 18 to 29 in good health and CMV-seropositive. Sequencing was carried out using PBMCs. For the CDR3, the DNA is TGTGCCAGCAGCTTGGGGGACAGGGTGACAGATACGCAGTATTTT. Amino acid sequence: CASSLGDRVTDTQYF. The full variable domain, its missing parts supplied by reference TRBV5-4 and TRBJ2-3, is ETGVTQSPTHLIKTRGQQVTLRCSSQSGHNTVSWYQQALGQGPQFIFQYYREEENGRGNFPPRFSGLQFPNYSSELNVNALELDDSALYLCASSLGDRVTDTQYFGPGTRLTVL.